Following are 6 T cell receptor beta chains from one sample sequenced in a study of T cells in Graves' hyperthyroidism and ophthalmopathy. What was amplified from RNA transcripts were TCR beta CDR3 regions. Carried out on the TCR CDR3, a first-round RT-PCR used the HTBI primer set. TCRdb analysed the multiplex PCR reads with MiXCR anew, one entry per CDR3 protein. The repertoire has 500,000 to 600,000 distinct CDR3 sequences, about 43% of them found once; the top ten carry about 8%. Input material: peripheral blood or thyroid tissue (not recorded which). These receptors came from a woman younger than 30 with Graves' hyperthyroidism.

The chain employs TRBV9 and TRBJ2-7, with 16 bases that match TRBD2. Germline values: CDR1 SGDLS, CDR2 YYNGEE. This CDR3 has 20 residues. Trimming at V came to 0 bases and at J to 1 base, leaving 10 bases not matched to a gene. CDR3 DNA: TGTGCCAGCAGCGTAGAGAGTGCGGGACTAGCGGGAGGGCCTTCCTACGAGCAGTACTTC. Its protein product is CASSVESAGLAGGPSYEQYF.

This clonotype was counted ten times or more. The chain recombines TRBV20-1 with TRBJ1-1; D is uncertain. Germline V gene data show CDR1 as DFQATT and CDR2 as SNEGSKA (reference sequence). CDR3 length equals 15 residues. V lost 0 bases and J 7 bases, leaving 18 bases between the germline ends. The CDR3 loop is CSARETDIGSVEAFF. DNA of the CDR3: TGCAGTGCTAGAGAGACTGATATTGGTTCAGTTGAAGCTTTCTTT.

This clonotype came up many times. V is TRBV6-6 and J is TRBJ2-7, with TRBD1 matching 8 bases. In germline, CDR1 is MNHNY, CDR2 SVGAGI (reference sequence). Trimming cost V 5 bases and J 3 bases; bases outside gene matches: 9. The CDR3 spans 15 residues. The CDR3 DNA is TGTGCCAGCAGTACCTCCGGGACAGGTTACTACGAGCAGTACTTC. Encoded protein: CASSTSGTGYYEQYF.

This chain connects TRBV7-8 to TRBJ2-7; 8 bases agree with TRBD2. The V gene end was trimmed by 5 bases and the J gene end by 0 bases; junction bases not matched to a gene: 9. From germline, CDR1 is SGHVS and CDR2 FQNEAQ. This CDR3 spans 16 amino acids. In DNA, the CDR3 is TGTGCCAGCAGCCCCCCGGGCAGCGGGAGCTCCTACGAGCAGTACTTC. Protein: CASSPPGSGSSYEQYF.

The sample holds a few counts of this clonotype. V is TRBV5-1 and J is TRBJ2-5, with 7 bases identical to TRBD1. The better agreement between TRBJ2-1 and the DNA end casts doubt on the J call. Germline assignment: CDR1 SGHRS and CDR2 YFSETQ. The CDR3 runs 14 residues. The CDR3 region is CASSSTGMDNEQFF. In nucleotides, the CDR3 is TGCGCCAGCAGCTCGACAGGGATGGACAATGAGCAGTTCTTC.

This chain connects TRBV7-3 to TRBJ2-7, with 7 nucleotides matching TRBD2. Germline CDR1 and CDR2: SGHTA and FQGTGA. This CDR3 comprises 13 residues. Trimming at V came to 5 bases and at J to 4 bases, leaving 5 bases not matched to a gene. The CDR3 region is CASSPNGRYEQYF. As DNA, the CDR3 is TGTGCCAGCAGCCCAAACGGGAGGTACGAGCAGTACTTC.